This T cell receptor beta chain stems from a study of technical replicates of blood from a handful of donors listed by TCRdb under 2017. The library came from the immunoSEQ multiplex PCR assay. What TCRdb holds here is the immuneACCESS table cut down to in-frame rearrangements. Part of the clones is not present; checked against another copy, under half of the missing clones reflect an unresolved V gene, and the others are unexplained. The sample includes roughly 85,000 clones, with about 94% observed a single time. The ten largest make up around 0.25% of the sample. From the cysteine through the phenylalanine, the CDR3 covers 13 amino acids. Kept here is only the CDR3 DNA, which spans 39 bases and is read in frame from base 1. V is cut back by 5 bases and J by 3 bases, with 2 bases in the junction unmatched. CDR1 and CDR2, looked up from the germline V gene, are MDHEN and SYDVKM. A note on this clone: No cognate antigen has been identified for it. One base away there is no much larger clone; base qualities are not given.

Sequenced input: T cells isolated from PBMCs. The chain links TRBV28 with TRBJ2-5, with 8 central nucleotides matching TRBD1. The receptor's source is a human donor in good health. For the CDR3, the sequence is CASSLDREETQYF. The nucleotide sequence reads as follows: TGTGCCAGCAGTCTGGACAGGGAAGAGACCCAGTACTTC.